This T cell receptor (beta chain) was recovered during a study of graft-versus-host responses after intestinal transplantation. The wider study: Every recipient underwent anti-thymocyte globulin induction, then tacrolimus and steroids for three to four years. Study outcomes and limitations: Early after transplant, HvG declines were associated with peak levels of circulating GvH clones.

V was pared by 3 bases and J by 1 base, with 4 bases between. The CDR3 length is 13 residues. Germline V gives CDR1 MNHEY, CDR2 SMNVEV (reference sequence). About this clone: Its antigen is still unknown.

The assay was immunoSEQ multiplex PCR, and TCRdb's table has in-frame clones only and misses some. Found here are around 90,000 clones, 94% of them singletons; the top ten hold roughly 0.2%. The chain employs TRBV27 and TRBJ1-5, with D unclear. The receptor was derived from a human donor who was the organ donor for an intestinal transplant. The sample in question was unstimulated CD4+ T cells sorted from spleen or lymph node cells, obtained before transplant. This CDR3 is CASSFQSNQPQHF. DNA for the CDR3: TGTGCCAGCAGTTTCCAGAGCAATCAGCCCCAGCATTTT.